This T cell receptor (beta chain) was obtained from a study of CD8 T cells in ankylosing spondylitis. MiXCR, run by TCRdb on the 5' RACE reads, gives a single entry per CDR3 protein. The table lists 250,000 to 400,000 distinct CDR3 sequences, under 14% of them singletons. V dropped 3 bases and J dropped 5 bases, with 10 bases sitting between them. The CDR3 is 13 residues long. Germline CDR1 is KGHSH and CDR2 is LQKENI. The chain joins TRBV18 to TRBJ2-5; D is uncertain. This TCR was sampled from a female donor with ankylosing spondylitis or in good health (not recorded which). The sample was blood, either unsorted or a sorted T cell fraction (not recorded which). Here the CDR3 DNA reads TGTGCCAGCTCACCTACCCCGTTGGAGACCCAGTACTTC. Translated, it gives CASSPTPLETQYF. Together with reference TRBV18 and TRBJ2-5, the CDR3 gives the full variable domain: NAGVMQNPRHLVRRRGQEARLRCSPMKGHSHVYWYRQLPEEGLKFMVYLQKENIIDESGMPKERFSAEFPKEGPSILRIQQVVRGDSAAYFCASSPTPLETQYFGPGTRLLVL.